The rows below give T cell receptor beta chains drawn from one sample of a study of post-analysis software for immune sequencing data. TCRdb reprocessed the PCR reads via MiXCR and lists one record per CDR3 protein. The sample yields 150,000 to 200,000 distinct CDR3 sequences, 30% seen once. Source material: blood. These TCRs come from a girl under 18 with multiple sclerosis. Each CDR3 is given with its conserved first and last residue. The order of the fields is V gene, J gene, CDR3 protein.

TRBV19	TRBJ1-2	CASSMGGYTF
TRBV7-9	TRBJ1-6	CASSLAFGSPLHF
TRBV15	TRBJ2-2	CATSRDTGLGAGELFF
TRBV6-9	TRBJ2-7	CASTTSGSKYEQYF
TRBV10-3	TRBJ2-2	CAIRDGLAGVGELFF
TRBV20-1	TRBJ2-1	CSARSASGRAESFNEQFF
TRBV29-1	TRBJ1-2	CSVTGTGASNYGYTF
TRBV12-3/TRBV12-4	TRBJ2-5	CASSPQTYLSHQETQYF
TRBV7-6	TRBJ2-5	CASSSTGPSETQYF
TRBV3-1	TRBJ2-2	CASSQDPTGGLFF
TRBV20-1	TRBJ2-1	CSVRGTGGPRLASEQFF
TRBV7-9	TRBJ2-7	CASSLAGSGSRYEQYF
TRBV7-8	TRBJ1-5	CASSLSGTGLGQPQHF
TRBV5-1	TRBJ2-1	CASSLSQRAIYSYNEQFF
TRBV19	TRBJ2-1	CASSILLRDNEQFF
TRBV2	TRBJ2-7	CASTPSSTSGRNHEQYF
TRBV30	TRBJ2-1	CAWRGRPGDDEQFF
TRBV7-9	TRBJ2-2	CASSLRDTRTGELFF
TRBV15	TRBJ2-7	CATSREELAASYEQYF
TRBV28	TRBJ2-1	CASSLFASGSYNEQFF
TRBV7-6	TRBJ2-7	CASSHNRGPRVYEQYF
TRBV11-2	TRBJ2-6	CASSLGTGSFSSGANVLTF
TRBV28	TRBJ2-1	CASSQFQGRQEQFF
TRBV5-1	TRBJ1-4	CASSPTAEDEKLFF
TRBV7-2	TRBJ2-1	CASSFSLAEYNEQFF
TRBV12-5	TRBJ1-1	CASGPDLNTEAFF
TRBV28	TRBJ1-5	CASSLGQRNQPQHF
TRBV20-1	TRBJ2-7	CSARDNSGTFYEQYF
TRBV7-3	TRBJ2-1	CASSLAGDNEQFF
TRBV15	TRBJ2-4	CATAQGAKNIQYF
TRBV5-1	TRBJ1-1	CARRQGNTEAFF
TRBV7-6	TRBJ2-1	CASSLMETQFF
TRBV12-5	TRBJ2-7	CASGFSAEGYEQYF
TRBV24-1	TRBJ2-3	CATSDDRVGADTQYF